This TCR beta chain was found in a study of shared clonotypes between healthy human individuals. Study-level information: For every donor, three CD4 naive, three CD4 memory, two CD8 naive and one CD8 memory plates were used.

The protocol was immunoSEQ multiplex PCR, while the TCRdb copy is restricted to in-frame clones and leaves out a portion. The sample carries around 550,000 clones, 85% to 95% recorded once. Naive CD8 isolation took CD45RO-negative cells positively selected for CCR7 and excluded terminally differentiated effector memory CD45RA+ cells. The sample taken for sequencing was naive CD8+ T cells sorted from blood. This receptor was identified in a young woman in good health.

This CDR3 reads CASSLYRTAGNSNQPQHF. In DNA form, the CDR3 reads TGTGCCAGCAGCTTATATCGGACCGCGGGGAATAGCAATCAGCCCCAGCATTTT. J is TRBJ1-5 and V is TRBV7-8; D not certain. Germline-derived CDR1 and CDR2 are SGHVS and FQNEAQ. Trimming pared 2 bases from V and 0 bases from J, leaving 17 bases between. This CDR3 contains 18 residues.